This TCR beta chain comes out of a study of blood T cells in healthy people across ages. Study-wide points: Nothing was known about donor CMV status, and this possibly confounded expanded clonotype changes.

A few counts support this clonotype. What it recognizes is unknown. Combining a sample-barcoded 5' primer with a J-beta primer mix, a second PCR ran for 7 to 11 cycles. No fewer than 3 million CDR3-containing paired-end reads came from each sample. TCRdb independently ran MiXCR on the 5' RACE reads; one entry per CDR3 protein. The sample gives 650,000 to 900,000 distinct CDR3 sequences, 62% of which show up once; roughly 26% is in the top ten. The V segment lost 0 bases and the J segment 6 bases; nucleotides outside the gene matches: 5. The CDR3 contains 17 residues. CDR1 MNHEY and CDR2 SVGAGI come from the germline V gene.

J is TRBJ2-1 and V is TRBV6-5, with 13 bases fitting TRBD2. The sample consisted of blood. This sequence was found in a young man in good health. This CDR3 reads CASSYSHTSGGANEQFF. CDR3 sequence (DNA): TGTGCCAGCAGTTACTCCCATACTAGCGGGGGGGCCAATGAGCAGTTCTTC.